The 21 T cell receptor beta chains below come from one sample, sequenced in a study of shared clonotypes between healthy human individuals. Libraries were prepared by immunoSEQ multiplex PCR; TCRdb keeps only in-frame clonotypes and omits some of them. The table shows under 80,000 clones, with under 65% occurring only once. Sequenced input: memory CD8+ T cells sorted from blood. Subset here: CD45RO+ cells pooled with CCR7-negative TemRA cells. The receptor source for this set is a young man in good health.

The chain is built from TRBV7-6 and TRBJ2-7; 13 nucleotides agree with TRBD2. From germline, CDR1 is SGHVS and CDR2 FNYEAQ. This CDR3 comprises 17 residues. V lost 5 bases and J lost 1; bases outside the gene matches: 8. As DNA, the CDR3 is TGTGCCAGCAGCCCCGGACTAGCGGGAGTGGGGTCCTACGAGCAGTACTTC. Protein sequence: CASSPGLAGVGSYEQYF.

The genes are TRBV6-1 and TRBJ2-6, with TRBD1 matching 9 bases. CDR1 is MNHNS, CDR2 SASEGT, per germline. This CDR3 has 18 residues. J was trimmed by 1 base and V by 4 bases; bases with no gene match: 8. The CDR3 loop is CASSARDRALSGANVLTF. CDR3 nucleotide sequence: TGTGCCAGCAGTGCACGGGACAGGGCCCTTTCTGGGGCCAACGTCCTGACTTTC.

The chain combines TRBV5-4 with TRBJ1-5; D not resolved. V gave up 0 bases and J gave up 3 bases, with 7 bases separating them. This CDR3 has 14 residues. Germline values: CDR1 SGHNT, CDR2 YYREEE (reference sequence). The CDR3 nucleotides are TGTGCCAGCAGCTTGGCGCAAGTCAATCAGCCCCAGCATTTT. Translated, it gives CASSLAQVNQPQHF.

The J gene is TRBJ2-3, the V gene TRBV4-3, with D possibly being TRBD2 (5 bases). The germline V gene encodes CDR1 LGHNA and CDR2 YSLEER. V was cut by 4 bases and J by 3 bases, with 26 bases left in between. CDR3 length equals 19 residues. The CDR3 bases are TGCGCCAGCAGCCCCGATCCCTCGAGTGTTGGAGGTTTGACAGATACGCAGTATTTT. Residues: CASSPDPSSVGGLTDTQYF.

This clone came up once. As DNA, the CDR3 is TGTGCCACCAGCAGGGACAGAGAAGAGACCCAGTACTTC. Its translation is CATSRDREETQYF. V and J are TRBV15 and TRBJ2-5, with D perhaps matching TRBD1 (6 bases). V was trimmed by 3 bases and J by 3 bases, leaving 8 bases between them. This CDR3 is built from 13 residues. CDR1 LNHNV and CDR2 YYDKDF come from the germline V gene (reference sequence).

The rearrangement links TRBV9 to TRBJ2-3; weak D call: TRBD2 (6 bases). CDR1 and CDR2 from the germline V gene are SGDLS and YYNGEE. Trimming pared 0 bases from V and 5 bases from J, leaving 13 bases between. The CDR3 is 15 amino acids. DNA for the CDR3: TGTGCCAGCAGCGTAGACTTCCAGGGAGGAGATACGCAGTATTTT. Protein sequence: CASSVDFQGGDTQYF.

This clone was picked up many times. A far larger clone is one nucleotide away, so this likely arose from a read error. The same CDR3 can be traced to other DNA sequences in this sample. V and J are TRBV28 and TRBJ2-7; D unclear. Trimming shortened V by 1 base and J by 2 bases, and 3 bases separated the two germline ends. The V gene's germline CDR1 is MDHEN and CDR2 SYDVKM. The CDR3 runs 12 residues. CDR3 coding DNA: TGTGCCAGCAGTTTATCCCCCTACGAGCAGTACTTC. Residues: CASSLSPYEQYF.

For the CDR3, the DNA is TGTGCCAGCAGTGGACTAGCGGGAGCCAATGAGCAGTTCTTC. Residues: CASSGLAGANEQFF. This chain joins TRBV6-4 and TRBJ2-1; 12 positions match TRBD2. Germline values: CDR1 MRHNA, CDR2 SNTAGT. The V gene end was trimmed by 4 bases and the J gene end by 6 bases; junction bases not matched to a gene: 1. The CDR3 consists of 14 residues.

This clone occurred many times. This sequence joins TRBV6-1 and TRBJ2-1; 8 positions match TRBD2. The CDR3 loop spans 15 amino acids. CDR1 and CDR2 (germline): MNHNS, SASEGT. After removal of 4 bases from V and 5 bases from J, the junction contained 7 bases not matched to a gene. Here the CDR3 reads CASSVLAGENNEQFF. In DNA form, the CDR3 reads TGTGCCAGCAGTGTGCTAGCGGGTGAGAACAATGAGCAGTTCTTC.

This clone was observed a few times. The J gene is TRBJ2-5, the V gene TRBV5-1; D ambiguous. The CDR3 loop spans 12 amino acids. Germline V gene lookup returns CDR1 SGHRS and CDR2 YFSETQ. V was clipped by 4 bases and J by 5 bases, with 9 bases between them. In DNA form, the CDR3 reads TGCGCCAGCAGCCCGCAAGGCGAGACCCAGTACTTC. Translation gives CASSPQGETQYF.

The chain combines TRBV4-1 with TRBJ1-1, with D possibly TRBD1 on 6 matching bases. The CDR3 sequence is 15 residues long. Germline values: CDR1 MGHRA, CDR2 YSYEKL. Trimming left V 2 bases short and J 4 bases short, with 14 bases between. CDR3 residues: CASSQSAQGLTEAFF. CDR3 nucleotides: TGCGCCAGCAGCCAATCCGCACAGGGACTCACTGAAGCTTTCTTT.

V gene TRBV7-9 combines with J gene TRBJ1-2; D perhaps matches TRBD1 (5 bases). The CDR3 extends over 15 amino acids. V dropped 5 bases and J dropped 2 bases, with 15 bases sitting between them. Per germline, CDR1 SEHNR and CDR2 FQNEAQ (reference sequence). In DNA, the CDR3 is TGTGCCAGCAGCCCAAGTTTTGCAGGGAACTATGGCTACACCTTC. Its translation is CASSPSFAGNYGYTF.

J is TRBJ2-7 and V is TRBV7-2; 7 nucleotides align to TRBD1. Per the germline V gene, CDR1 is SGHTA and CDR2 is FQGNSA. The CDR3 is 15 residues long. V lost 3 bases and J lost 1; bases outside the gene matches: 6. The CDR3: CASSFRGQTSYEQYF. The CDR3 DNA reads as TGTGCCAGCAGCTTCCGGGGACAGACATCCTACGAGCAGTACTTC.

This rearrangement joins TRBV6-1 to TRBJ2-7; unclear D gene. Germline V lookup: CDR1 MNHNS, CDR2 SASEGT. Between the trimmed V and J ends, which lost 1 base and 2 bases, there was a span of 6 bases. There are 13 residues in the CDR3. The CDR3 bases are TGTGCCAGCAGTGAAGACTTCCCCTACGAGCAGTACTTC. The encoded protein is CASSEDFPYEQYF.

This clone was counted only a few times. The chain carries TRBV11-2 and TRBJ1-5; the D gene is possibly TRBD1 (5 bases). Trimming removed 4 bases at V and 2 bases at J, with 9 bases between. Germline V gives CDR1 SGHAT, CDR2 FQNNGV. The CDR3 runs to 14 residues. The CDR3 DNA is TGTGCCAGCAGCTCCCTACAGGGCAATCAGCCCCAGCATTTT. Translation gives CASSSLQGNQPQHF.

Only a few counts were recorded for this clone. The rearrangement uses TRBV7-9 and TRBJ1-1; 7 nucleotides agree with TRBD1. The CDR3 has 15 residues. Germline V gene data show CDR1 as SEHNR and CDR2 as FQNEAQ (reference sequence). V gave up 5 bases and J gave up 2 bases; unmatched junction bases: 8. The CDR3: CASSVRDSLNTEAFF. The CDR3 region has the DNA TGTGCCAGCAGCGTACGGGACAGCCTTAACACTGAAGCTTTCTTT.

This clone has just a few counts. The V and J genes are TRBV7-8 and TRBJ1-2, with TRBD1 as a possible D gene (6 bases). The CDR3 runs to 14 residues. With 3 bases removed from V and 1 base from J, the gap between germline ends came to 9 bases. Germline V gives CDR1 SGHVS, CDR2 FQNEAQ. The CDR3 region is CASSFDRLNYGYTF. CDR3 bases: TGTGCCAGCAGCTTCGACAGGCTTAACTATGGCTACACCTTC.

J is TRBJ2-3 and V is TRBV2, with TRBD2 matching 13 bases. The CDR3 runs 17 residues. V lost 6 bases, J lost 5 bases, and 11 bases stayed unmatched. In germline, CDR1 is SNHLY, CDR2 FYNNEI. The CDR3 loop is CASRIPPTSGRRDTQYF. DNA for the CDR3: TGTGCCAGCAGGATTCCCCCGACTAGCGGGAGGAGAGATACGCAGTATTTT. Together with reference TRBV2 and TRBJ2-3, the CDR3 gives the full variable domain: EPEVTQTPSHQVTQMGQEVILRCVPISNHLYFYWYRQILGQKVEFLVSFYNNEISEKSEIFDDQFSVERPDGSNFTLKIRSTKLEDSAMYFCASRIPPTSGRRDTQYFGPGTRLTVL.

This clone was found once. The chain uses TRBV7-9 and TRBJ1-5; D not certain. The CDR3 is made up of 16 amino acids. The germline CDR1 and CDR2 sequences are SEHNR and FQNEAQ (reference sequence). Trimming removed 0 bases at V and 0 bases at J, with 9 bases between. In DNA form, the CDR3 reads TGTGCCAGCAGCTTAGCCGGGAACGGTAGCAATCAGCCCCAGCATTTT. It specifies CASSLAGNGSNQPQHF.

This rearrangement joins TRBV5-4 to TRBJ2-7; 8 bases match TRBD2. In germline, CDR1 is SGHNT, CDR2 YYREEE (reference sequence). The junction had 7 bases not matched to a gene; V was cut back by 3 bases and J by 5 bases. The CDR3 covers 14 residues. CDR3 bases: TGTGCCAGCAGCTCGCGGGAGGATCTCGACGAGCAGTACTTC. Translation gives CASSSREDLDEQYF.

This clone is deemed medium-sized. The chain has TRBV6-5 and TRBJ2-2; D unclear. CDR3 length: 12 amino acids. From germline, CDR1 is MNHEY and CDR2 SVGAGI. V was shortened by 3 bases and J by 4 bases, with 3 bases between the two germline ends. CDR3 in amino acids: CASSYVTGELFF. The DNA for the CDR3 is TGTGCCAGCAGTTATGTCACCGGGGAGCTGTTTTTT.